The T cell receptor (beta chain) under discussion was sequenced for a study of neurological immune-mediated disorders. Study conclusions and caveats: With the multiple sclerosis repertoire cluster, none of the clinical or MRI features showed an association. Across subjects, expanded clones had no CDR3 amino acid sequences in common, pointing to private repertoires in all groups. One cluster of related CDR3 sequences contained, by phylogenetic grouping, the repertoires of 18 of 34 multiple sclerosis patients and formed a possible signature.

The CDR3 is made up of 14 amino acids. Trimming removed 6 bases from V and 7 bases from J, with 19 bases in between. CDR1 DFQATT and CDR2 SNEGSKA come from the germline V gene (reference sequence). TCRdb processed the 5' RACE reads anew with MiXCR; each CDR3 protein has one entry. The table lists 85,000 to 90,000 distinct CDR3 sequences, approximately 3.5% of them singletons. This clonotype was counted many times. What it recognizes is unknown. This clonotype was sampled from a woman aged 50 to 65 with multiple sclerosis. Material for sequencing was PBMCs. The gene calls are TRBV20-1 and TRBJ2-4; D gene unclear. CDR3 sequence (DNA): TGCAGTGCCCAAACCCAAGGTCCAAGGAACATTCAGTACTTC. Translation: CSAQTQGPRNIQYF.